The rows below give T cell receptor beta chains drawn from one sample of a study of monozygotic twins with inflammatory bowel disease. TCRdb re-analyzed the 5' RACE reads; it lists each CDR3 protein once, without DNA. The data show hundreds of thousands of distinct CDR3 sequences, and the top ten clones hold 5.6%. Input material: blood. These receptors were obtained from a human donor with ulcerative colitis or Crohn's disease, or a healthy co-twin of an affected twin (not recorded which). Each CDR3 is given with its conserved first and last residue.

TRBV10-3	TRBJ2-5	CASGLVGAETQYF
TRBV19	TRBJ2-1	CASSIDPPYNEQFF
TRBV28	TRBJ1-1	CASSLEGQGVQAFF
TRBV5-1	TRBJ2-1	CASSPGTGGFNEQFF
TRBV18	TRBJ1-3	CASSPDSLSGNTIYF
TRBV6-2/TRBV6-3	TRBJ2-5	CASRGIATYQETQYF
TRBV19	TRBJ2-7	CASTGRVGYEQYF
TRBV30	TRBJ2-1	CAWCSSGVHNEQFF
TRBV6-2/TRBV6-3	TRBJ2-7	CASRLTGGSVSYEQYF
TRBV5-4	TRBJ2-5	CASSQRDFQETQYF
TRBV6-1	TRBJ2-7	CATRPAGMSYEQYF
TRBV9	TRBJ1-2	CASKGNNYGYTF
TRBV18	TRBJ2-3	CASSPGSRHSVGDTQYF
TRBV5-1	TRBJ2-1	CASSRVAAEGFF
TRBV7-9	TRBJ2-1	CASSLVETRIHEQFF
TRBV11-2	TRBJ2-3	CASSLGLAALGDTQYF
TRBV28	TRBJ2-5	CASSDMTAQETQYF
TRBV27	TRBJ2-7	CASSFLGYEQYF
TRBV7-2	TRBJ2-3	CASSPGLVPDTQYF
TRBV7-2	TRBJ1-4	CASSKQGADEKLFF
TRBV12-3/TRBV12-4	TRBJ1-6	CASRNSGTGFRTPLHF
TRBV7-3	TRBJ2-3	CASSLKVVAATDTQYF
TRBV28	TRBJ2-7	CASSAPLGREQYF
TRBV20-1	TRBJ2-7	CSARDQIAGTYEQYF
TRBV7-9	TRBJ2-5	CASTPSRETQYF